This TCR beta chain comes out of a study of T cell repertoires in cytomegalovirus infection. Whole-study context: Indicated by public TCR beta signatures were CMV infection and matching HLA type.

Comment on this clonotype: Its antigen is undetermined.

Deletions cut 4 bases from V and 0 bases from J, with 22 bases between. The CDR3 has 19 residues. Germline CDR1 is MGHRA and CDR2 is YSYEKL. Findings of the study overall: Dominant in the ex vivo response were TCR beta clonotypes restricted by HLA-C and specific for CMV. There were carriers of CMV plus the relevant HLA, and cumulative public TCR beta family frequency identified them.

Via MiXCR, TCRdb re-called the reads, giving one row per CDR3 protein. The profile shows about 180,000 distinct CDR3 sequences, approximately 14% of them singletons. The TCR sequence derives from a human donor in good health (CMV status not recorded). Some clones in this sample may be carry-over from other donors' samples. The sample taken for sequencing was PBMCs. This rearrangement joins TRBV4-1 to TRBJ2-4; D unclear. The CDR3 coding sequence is TGCGCCAGCAGCCTCTGGGTCTCTAAAGCGACGCCAGCCAAAAACATTCAGTACTTC. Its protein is CASSLWVSKATPAKNIQYF.